Below, 17 T cell receptor beta chains from the same sample are listed, as sequenced in a study of blood T cells in healthy people across ages. Sample-barcoded 5' priming and a J-beta primer mix drove a second PCR of about 7 to 12 cycles. TCRdb independently ran MiXCR on the 5' RACE reads; one entry per CDR3 protein. Of roughly 700,000 distinct CDR3 sequences detected, about 25% appear once; the ten largest clones hold more than 8%. The sample also formed part of further work on T cells of mothers and their children.

Sequencing was carried out using blood. The receptors derive from a boy between 10 and 17 years old in good health.

V gene TRBV27 combines with J gene TRBJ2-1; no clear D. CDR1 is MNHEY, CDR2 SMNVEV, per germline (reference sequence). The V gene lost 5 bases and the J gene lost 7 bases, with 9 bases spanning the gap. The CDR3 loop spans 12 amino acids. The CDR3 DNA reads TGTGCCAGCAGTCACCCTGGTAATGAGCAGTTCTTC. Translating gives CASSHPGNEQFF.

The chain has TRBV6-5 and TRBJ2-5, with D unresolved. The last part of the DNA fits TRBJ2-7 better; the J call may be wrong. CDR3 length: 17 residues. Per germline, CDR1 MNHEY and CDR2 SVGAGI. The CDR3 coding sequence is TGTGCCAGCAGTTACTCGGCGCCGACAATGGGCTACCACGAGCAGTACTTC. Translated, it gives CASSYSAPTMGYHEQYF.

The chain links TRBV14 to TRBJ2-3, with D tentatively TRBD2 (7 bases). Per the germline V gene, CDR1 is SGHDN and CDR2 is FVKESK. V was shortened by 4 bases and J by 6 bases, with 17 bases between the two germline ends. The CDR3 runs to 15 residues. The CDR3 DNA reads as TGTGCCAGCAGCCCTTACCGGGGGGCAGGGGATACGCAGTATTTT. It specifies CASSPYRGAGDTQYF.

The V and J genes are TRBV20-1 and TRBJ1-6; no clear D gene. This CDR3 is 13 amino acids long. Germline loops: CDR1 DFQATT, CDR2 SNEGSKA (reference sequence). The V end was cut by 1 base, the J end by 8 bases, with 9 bases between. In DNA, the CDR3 is TGCAGTGCTAGAGTGGCCGGGGATTCACCCCTCCACTTT. Protein: CSARVAGDSPLHF.

There are a few counts of this clonotype. The V gene is TRBV7-9, the J gene TRBJ2-5; D remains unclear. The J call could be wrong; TRBJ2-7 is a better fit for the DNA end. CDR3 length equals 13 residues. Per the germline V gene, CDR1 is SEHNR and CDR2 is FQNEAQ (reference sequence). This chain's CDR3 is CASSPAASYEQYF. The CDR3 nucleotides read TGTGCCAGCAGCCCCGCGGCCTCCTACGAGCAGTACTTC.

This clonotype turned up a few times. This chain connects TRBV6-6 to TRBJ2-7, with 7 positions matching TRBD2. J lost 2 bases, V lost 8 bases, and 9 bases had no gene match. The germline V gene has CDR1 MNHNY and CDR2 SVGAGI (reference sequence). The CDR3 runs 14 residues. The CDR3 sequence: CASAGGNFPYEQYF. CDR3 DNA sequence: TGTGCCAGCGCCGGGGGGAACTTTCCCTACGAGCAGTACTTC.

This clonotype was seen more than once but under ten times. The J gene is TRBJ2-2, the V gene TRBV7-2; D gene unclear. V was shortened by 6 bases and J by 6 bases, with 11 bases between the two germline ends. The V gene's germline CDR1 is SGHTA and CDR2 FQGNSA. The length of the CDR3 is 13 residues. The CDR3 loop reads CASRYDGAGELFF. The CDR3 bases are TGTGCCAGCAGATACGATGGGGCCGGGGAGCTGTTTTTT.

The rearrangement links TRBV6-5 to TRBJ2-2; 8 bases are shared with TRBD1. Germline V gene sequence: CDR1 MNHEY, CDR2 SVGAGI. The V segment lost 2 bases and the J segment 1 base; nucleotides outside the gene matches: 3. This CDR3 is 16 amino acids long. CDR3 DNA: TGTGCCAGCAGTTACCCCGGGACAGGGAACACCGGGGAGCTGTTTTTT. Its protein is CASSYPGTGNTGELFF.

This clonotype showed up just a few times. The rearrangement uses TRBV4-1 and TRBJ2-1, with D perhaps matching TRBD2 (5 bases). Germline-derived CDR1 and CDR2 are MGHRA and YSYEKL. The V end lost 4 bases, the J end lost 3 bases, and 19 bases lay between the germline ends. The CDR3 totals 17 residues. The CDR3 nucleotides read TGCGCCAGCAGCCGAGCCGGAGAGGCGGGCATCTACAATGAGCAGTTCTTC. It translates to CASSRAGEAGIYNEQFF.

This clonotype was counted a few times. The chain combines TRBV2 with TRBJ2-1; no clear D gene. V was trimmed by 3 bases and J by 5 bases, leaving 2 bases between them. Germline CDR1 and CDR2: SNHLY and FYNNEI. The CDR3 consists of 11 residues. The CDR3 is CASSDNNEQFF. CDR3 DNA sequence: TGTGCCAGCAGTGATAACAATGAGCAGTTCTTC.

The J gene is TRBJ2-1, the V gene TRBV20-1; 9 nucleotides line up with TRBD2. Trimming took 1 base from V and 5 from J; bases not matched to a gene: 3. The germline CDR1 and CDR2 sequences are DFQATT and SNEGSKA (reference sequence). CDR3 length: 14 residues. The CDR3 is CSARGPSGNNEQFF. The CDR3 nucleotides read TGCAGTGCTAGAGGTCCTAGCGGGAACAATGAGCAGTTCTTC.

This clonotype was recorded many times. The V gene is TRBV6-2 or TRBV6-3, the J gene TRBJ2-3; D remains ambiguous. This CDR3 region has 11 residues. Germline values: CDR1 MNHEY, CDR2 SVGEGT. Between the trimmed V and J ends, which lost 4 bases and 4 bases, there was a span of 3 bases. The CDR3 DNA reads TGTGCCAGCAGTTTCCCAGATACGCAGTATTTT. This encodes CASSFPDTQYF.

This clonotype turned up a few times. This chain links TRBV12-3 or TRBV12-4 with TRBJ2-7; D perhaps matches TRBD2 (5 bases). V was pared by 4 bases and J by 0 bases, with 13 bases between. The CDR3 sequence is 15 residues long. The CDR3 sequence: CASSSGWTASYEQYF. The CDR3 DNA reads as TGTGCCAGCAGTTCGGGATGGACGGCCTCCTACGAGCAGTACTTC.

The V call is TRBV7-9, the J call TRBJ2-1; 7 bases match TRBD1. CDR1 and CDR2 (germline): SEHNR, FQNEAQ (reference sequence). The CDR3 is made up of 13 amino acids. J was trimmed by 3 bases and V by 10 bases; bases with no gene match: 6. The CDR3 spells CANSGQNYNEQFF. DNA for the CDR3: TGTGCCAACTCGGGACAGAACTACAATGAGCAGTTCTTC.

This chain connects TRBV20-1 to TRBJ2-1; TRBD2 might be the D (6 bases). The CDR3 is 13 residues long. The germline V gene encodes CDR1 DFQATT and CDR2 SNEGSKA (reference sequence). V was shortened by 6 bases and J by 2 bases, with 11 bases between the two germline ends. The CDR3 region has the DNA TGCAGTGCCGGGACTCCTACCTACAATGAGCAGTTCTTC. Translated, it gives CSAGTPTYNEQFF.

This clonotype was counted many times. As DNA, the CDR3 is TGCGCCAGCAGCTCAGGGGTTACTGAAGCTTTCTTT. As protein: CASSSGVTEAFF. The genes are TRBV5-1 and TRBJ1-1, with D possibly matching TRBD1 (6 bases). CDR1 and CDR2 (germline): SGHRS, YFSETQ. The CDR3 spans 12 residues. V lost 3 bases to trimming and J lost 5 bases, with 8 bases between them.

This clonotype showed up just a few times. The gene calls are TRBV5-1 and TRBJ2-3, with TRBD1 as a possible D gene (5 bases). Germline V gives CDR1 SGHRS, CDR2 YFSETQ. There are 15 residues in the CDR3. Trimming removed 0 bases at V and 0 bases at J, with 8 bases between. CDR3 amino acids: CASSLEDTSTDTQYF. Written as DNA, the CDR3 is TGCGCCAGCAGCTTGGAGGACACAAGCACAGATACGCAGTATTTT.